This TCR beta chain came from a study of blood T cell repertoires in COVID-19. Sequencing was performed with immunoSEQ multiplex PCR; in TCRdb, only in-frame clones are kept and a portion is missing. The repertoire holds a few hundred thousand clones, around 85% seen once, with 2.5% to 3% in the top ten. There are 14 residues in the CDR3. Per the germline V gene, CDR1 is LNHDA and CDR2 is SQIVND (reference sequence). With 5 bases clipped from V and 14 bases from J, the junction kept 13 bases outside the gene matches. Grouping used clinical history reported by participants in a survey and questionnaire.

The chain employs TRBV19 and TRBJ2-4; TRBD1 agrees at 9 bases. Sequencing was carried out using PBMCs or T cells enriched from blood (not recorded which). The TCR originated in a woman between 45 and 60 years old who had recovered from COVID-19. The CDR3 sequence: CASSASGTGFVEYF. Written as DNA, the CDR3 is TGTGCCAGTAGTGCCTCCGGGACAGGGTTTGTCGAGTACTTC.